Listed here are 2 T cell receptor beta chains from one sample, sequenced in a study of blood T cell repertoires in COVID-19. Assay used: immunoSEQ multiplex PCR; TCRdb lists only in-frame clones, some missing. The sample holds hundreds of thousands of clones, 88% seen once. The specimen sequenced was PBMCs or T cells enriched from blood (not recorded which). The receptors shown here come from a woman aged 55-69 years in a cohort exposed to, infected with or recovered from COVID-19 (not recorded which).

The sample holds one count of this clone. The chain is built from TRBV19 and TRBJ2-1; 9 nucleotides line up with TRBD2. The CDR3 covers 16 residues. The J segment lost 3 bases and the V segment lost 4 bases, leaving 7 bases of the junction unmatched. From germline, CDR1 is LNHDA and CDR2 SQIVND (reference sequence). CDR3 in DNA: TGTGCCAGTAGTACTAGCGGGAAAGGGTTCTACAATGAGCAGTTCTTC. Its translation is CASSTSGKGFYNEQFF.

Only a few counts were recorded for this clone. The chain links TRBV19 to TRBJ1-2; 9 bases line up with TRBD1. V shed 3 bases, J shed 8 bases, and the junction held 10 bases outside the gene matches. Germline loops: CDR1 LNHDA, CDR2 SQIVND (reference sequence). This CDR3 is 15 amino acids long. This CDR3 is CASSIGTGTGRGYTF. The CDR3 DNA reads TGTGCCAGTAGTATTGGGACCGGGACAGGGAGAGGCTACACCTTC.